The next 17 T cell receptor beta chains were all read from a single sample in a study of vaccination and CD4 T cells after COVID-19. CD4+ T cells that had been cultured provided DNA sequenced with the Oncomine TCR Beta short-read assay. Via MiXCR, TCRdb re-called the PCR reads, giving one row per CDR3 protein. The sample has some 8,400 distinct CDR3 sequences; 25% to 35% are singletons. These receptors' antigens are unknown. Treatment indicated: roughly nine-day PBMC culture with coronavirus spike peptide pools or control peptides (ViraFEST assay). Sequenced material: cultured CD4+ T cells from blood. These TCRs come from a human donor with COVID-19.

The J gene is TRBJ2-2, the V gene TRBV7-3; 9 positions match TRBD1. The germline gives CDR1 SGHTA, CDR2 FQGTGA. V lost 5 bases to trimming and J lost 7 bases; unmatched junction nucleotides: 8. This CDR3 contains 15 residues. CDR3 region: CASSPNRGRGGELFF. The CDR3, as DNA: TGTGCCAGCAGCCCCAACAGGGGGCGAGGCGGGGAGCTGTTTTTT.

This clonotype showed up just a few times. The chain links TRBV11-2 to TRBJ1-2; maybe TRBD1 (5 bases). V lost 5 bases to trimming and J lost 5 bases, with 15 bases between them. Germline V gene lookup returns CDR1 SGHAT and CDR2 FQNNGV. The CDR3 has 14 amino acids. The CDR3 loop is CASSEDRSWYGYTF. CDR3 DNA: TGTGCCAGCAGCGAAGACAGATCCTGGTATGGCTACACCTTC.

The sample holds a few counts of this clonotype. The J gene is TRBJ2-7, the V gene TRBV6-1; D ambiguous. The germline V gene has CDR1 MNHNS and CDR2 SASEGT. Trimming pared 6 bases from V and 0 bases from J, leaving 18 bases between. There are 16 residues in the CDR3. In DNA form, the CDR3 reads TGTGCCAGCAGACCTACACGGTCTTCAGCCTCCTACGAGCAGTACTTC. This sequence encodes CASRPTRSSASYEQYF.

V and J are TRBV10-3 and TRBJ1-6, with D tentatively TRBD1 (5 bases). The CDR3 is 13 amino acids. Germline CDR1 reads ENHRY; CDR2 reads SYGVKD. The germline V and J ends were trimmed by 8 bases and 9 bases, with 14 bases remaining between them. The CDR3 DNA is TGTGCCATCGGCGGGGGGGTCGGTTCACCCCTCCACTTT. It encodes CAIGGGVGSPLHF.

This clonotype showed up just a few times. The rearrangement uses TRBV6-5 and TRBJ1-2; no firm D call. Trimming left V 0 bases short and J 8 bases short, with 13 bases between. This CDR3 contains 14 residues. CDR1 is MNHEY, CDR2 SVGAGI, per germline. The CDR3 DNA reads TGTGCCAGCAGTTACTCGAATAGCTTCCTGGGCTACACCTTC. Translating it yields CASSYSNSFLGYTF.

This clonotype was seen a handful of times. The chain carries TRBV6-1 and TRBJ1-5, with D possibly matching TRBD1 (5 bases). Trimming shortened V by 5 bases and J by 0 bases, and 11 bases separated the two germline ends. CDR3 length equals 15 residues. Germline values: CDR1 MNHNS, CDR2 SASEGT. The CDR3 sequence: CASSPDRYSNQPQHF. As DNA, the CDR3 is TGTGCCAGCAGTCCAGACAGATATAGCAATCAGCCCCAGCATTTT.

The table lists this clonotype with a few counts. This chain links TRBV12-3 or TRBV12-4 with TRBJ2-7; TRBD2 agrees at 14 bases. V lost 3 bases, J lost 1 base, and 17 bases stayed unmatched. The CDR3 spans 21 residues. CDR3 loop: CASSFVDRVGLAGGRSYEQYF. As DNA, the CDR3 is TGTGCCAGCAGTTTCGTGGACAGGGTAGGACTAGCGGGGGGCCGATCCTACGAGCAGTACTTC.

This clonotype was detected only a few times. J is TRBJ1-1 and V is TRBV10-3, with D perhaps matching TRBD1 (6 bases). Trimming took off 6 bases at V and 6 bases at J, with 17 bases between the two ends. This CDR3 contains 14 residues. Germline CDR1 and CDR2: ENHRY and SYGVKD. The CDR3 sequence: CAIRKGGTGAEAFF. In DNA form, the CDR3 reads TGTGCCATCAGGAAGGGGGGAACGGGAGCTGAAGCTTTCTTT.

As for this clonotype: The limits of the CDR3 on the DNA are not certain, so only TCRdb's listed CDR3 is given. V is TRBV27 and J is TRBJ2-3; TRBD1, the table's D call, was not compared with the DNA. The germline V gene has CDR1 MNHEY and CDR2 SMNVEV (reference sequence). The CDR3 totals 17 residues, both ends included. The CDR3 sequence: CASSTSGGGSPADTQYF.

This clonotype turned up a few times. The gene calls are TRBV12-3 or TRBV12-4 and TRBJ1-1; 8 bases align to TRBD1. V was clipped by 6 bases and J by 2 bases; unmatched bases: 8. This CDR3 region has 15 residues. The CDR3 DNA reads as TGTGCCAGCAGGTACAATGACAGGGGTAACACTGAAGCTTTCTTT. It is translated as CASRYNDRGNTEAFF.

This rearrangement joins TRBV12-3 or TRBV12-4 to TRBJ2-1; 9 bases are a match to TRBD1. Trimming cost V 7 bases and J 7 bases; bases outside gene matches: 8. The CDR3 extends over 14 amino acids. The CDR3 DNA is TGTGCCAGCAACTGGGGGACAGGGAGTAATGAGCAGTTCTTC. Protein product: CASNWGTGSNEQFF.

The chain couples TRBV20-1 to TRBJ2-1; 7 bases are a match to TRBD1. CDR1 and CDR2 (germline): DFQATT, SNEGSKA (reference sequence). The CDR3 runs to 15 residues. V was clipped by 4 bases and J by 5 bases; unmatched bases: 11. CDR3 sequence (DNA): TGCAGTGCTACCCCAACAGGGGCGTATGACAATGAGCAGTTCTTC. The encoded protein is CSATPTGAYDNEQFF.

The chain couples TRBV27 to TRBJ2-3; 9 nucleotides match TRBD2. Germline CDR1 is MNHEY and CDR2 is SMNVEV (reference sequence). V lost 4 bases to trimming and J lost 1 base; unmatched junction nucleotides: 9. The CDR3 loop spans 17 amino acids. This CDR3 reads CASSSRPSGTRTDTQYF. For the CDR3, the DNA is TGTGCCAGCAGTTCCCGGCCTAGCGGGACACGCACAGATACGCAGTATTTT.

The J gene is TRBJ2-3, the V gene TRBV7-3, with D uncertain. The V and J ends lost 5 bases and 1 base respectively, with 13 bases between them. The germline V gene encodes CDR1 SGHTA and CDR2 FQGTGA. The CDR3 runs 15 residues. CDR3 sequence reads: CASSQQSSGTDTQYF. Written as DNA, the CDR3 is TGTGCCAGCAGCCAACAATCCTCTGGCACAGATACGCAGTATTTT.

The chain carries TRBV4-1 and TRBJ1-5; 7 nucleotides agree with TRBD1. Germline CDR1 reads MGHRA; CDR2 reads YSYEKL. The trim removed 1 base at V and 4 bases at J, leaving 7 bases unmatched. The CDR3 has 16 amino acids. The CDR3 sequence is CASSQAPGGQNQPQHF. CDR3 nucleotides: TGCGCCAGCAGCCAAGCCCCAGGGGGACAGAATCAGCCCCAGCATTTT.

This chain uses TRBV19 with TRBJ2-6; D assignment may be TRBD1 or TRBD2 (6 bases each). V was clipped by 7 bases and J by 0 bases, with 16 bases between them. The CDR3 has 17 residues. CDR1 and CDR2 from the germline V gene are LNHDA and SQIVND (reference sequence). DNA of the CDR3: TGTGCCAGTAAAATGGGGGGCTGGAGCTCTGGGGCCAACGTCCTGACTTTC. It yields the protein CASKMGGWSSGANVLTF. The entire variable domain, with the rest obtained from reference TRBV19 and TRBJ2-6, is as follows: DGGITQSPKYLFRKEGQNVTLSCEQNLNHDAMYWYRQDPGQGLRLIYYSQIVNDFQKGDIAEGYSVSREKKESFPLTVTSAQKNPTAFYLCASKMGGWSSGANVLTFGAGSRLTVL.

J is TRBJ2-7 and V is TRBV27; no definite D call. Deletions cut 8 bases from V and 0 bases from J, with 23 bases between. Germline CDR1 MNHEY, CDR2 SMNVEV (reference sequence). The CDR3 loop spans 17 amino acids. The CDR3 reads CASLSGRTKLSSYEQYF. In DNA, the CDR3 is TGTGCCAGCTTGTCCGGACGGACCAAATTAAGCTCCTACGAGCAGTACTTC.